Listed below are T cell receptor beta chains from one sample, sequenced in a study of shared clonotypes between healthy human individuals. Data came from immunoSEQ multiplex PCR; TCRdb stores just in-frame clones and leaves some out. Among fewer than 500,000 clones listed, around 79% were seen once. The specimen was PBMCs. The receptors derive from a woman aged 40 to 50 in good health. Some clones in this sample may be carry-over from other donors' samples. The CDR3 runs from the conserved cysteine through the conserved F or W. A D gene is named only where the DNA matches it firmly. Size tells how often a clone was seen (once, few, many) or the class of an expanded clone, and some rows leave it out.

.	.	TRBJ2-7	TRBV7-9	TGTGCCAGCAGCCATTGGGGGGTACACCTGACCTACGAGCAGTACTTC	CASSHWGVHLTYEQYF
.	.	TRBJ2-7	TRBV21-1	TGTGCCAGCAGCAGACCCGGGACAGGGGGCCGCGAGCAGTACTTC	CASSRPGTGGREQYF
.	.	TRBJ2-1	TRBV7-2	TGTGCCAGCAGCCCGGACTTCAGTGAGCAGTTCTTC	CASSPDFSEQFF
TRBD1	.	TRBJ2-1	TRBV7-2	TGTGCCAGCAGCTTAGCGACAGGGTTCTCCTACAATGAGCAGTTCTTC	CASSLATGFSYNEQFF
TRBD2	.	TRBJ2-1	TRBV7-9	TGTGCCAGCAGCCCCCGTGGCGGGAGGGGTTATGAGCAGTTCTTC	CASSPRGGRGYEQFF
TRBD1	.	TRBJ1-2	TRBV7-2	TGTGCCAGCAGCGGAGAGGACAGGGGGCGCGTCTATGGCTACACCTTC	CASSGEDRGRVYGYTF
TRBD1	.	TRBJ1-4	TRBV18	TGTGCCAGCTCACCCGCCCCAGGGGGGGCTAATGAAAAACTGTTTTTT	CASSPAPGGANEKLFF
TRBD2	.	TRBJ2-1	TRBV5-1	TGCGCCAGCAGCCCGGGAGGGACTAGCGGGGGCGGGTCCTACAATGAGCAGTTCTTC	CASSPGGTSGGGSYNEQFF
.	.	TRBJ1-1	TRBV19	TGTGCCAGTATCCCGGCAAGGGGAAGGTGGAACACTGAAGCTTTCTTT	CASIPARGRWNTEAFF
TRBD1	once	TRBJ2-7	TRBV9	TGTGCCAGCAGCTTGGGACAGGCGGTCTACGAGCAGTACTTC	CASSLGQAVYEQYF
TRBD2	.	TRBJ2-5	TRBV7-3	TGTGCCAGCAGCACCCGGGAGGGTGAGACCCAGTACTTC	CASSTREGETQYF
.	.	TRBJ2-7	TRBV7-9	TGTGCCAGCAGCTCCTCCGGGCCTCAGTACTTC	CASSSSGPQYF
TRBD2	.	TRBJ2-2	TRBV2	TGTGCCAGCACTAGACTAGCGGGGAAGAACACCGGGGAGCTGTTTTTT	CASTRLAGKNTGELFF
.	few	TRBJ1-1	TRBV28	TGTGCCATAGGGCGCACGTCGAACACTGAAGCTTTCTTT	CAIGRTSNTEAFF
.	.	TRBJ1-5	TRBV7-2	TGTGCCAGCAGCTTAGAGTTGGTGGCAGGGCTGAACAATCAGCCCCAGCATTTT	CASSLELVAGLNNQPQHF